Listed here are 15 T cell receptor beta chains from one sample, sequenced in a study of T cells after yellow fever vaccination. TCRdb fed the 5' RACE reads into MiXCR, producing one record per CDR3 protein. The data show approximately 300,000 distinct CDR3 sequences, roughly 10% seen once. The material sequenced was CD4+ T cells sorted from PBMCs, taken 45 days after the yellow fever booster vaccination. The receptors shown here come from a man aged 18 to 29 who received the YFV17D yellow fever vaccine.

In this sample, this clonotype turned up a few times. The V and J genes are TRBV7-9 and TRBJ2-2; no clear D. This CDR3 is 14 amino acids long. Trimming removed 5 bases from V and 4 bases from J, with 11 bases in between. The germline V gene encodes CDR1 SEHNR and CDR2 FQNEAQ (reference sequence). The CDR3: CASSGMEFTGELFF. Here the CDR3 DNA reads TGTGCCAGCAGCGGGATGGAATTCACCGGGGAGCTGTTTTTT.

This clonotype was counted a few times. The chain couples TRBV12-3 or TRBV12-4 to TRBJ1-6; D is perhaps TRBD1 (6 bases). This CDR3 region has 15 residues. Trimming left V 1 base short and J 10 bases short, with 14 bases between. The CDR3 coding sequence is TGTGCCAGCAGTTTAGGGCACAGGGTCGGGTCACCCCTCCACTTT. As protein: CASSLGHRVGSPLHF.

This clonotype was counted a few times. The rearrangement joins TRBV4-1 to TRBJ1-1; no definite D call. Germline CDR1 MGHRA, CDR2 YSYEKL. This CDR3 comprises 15 residues. V lost 1 base, J lost 4 bases, and 13 bases lay in between. The CDR3 region is CASSQGAGTSTEAFF. CDR3 coding DNA: TGCGCCAGCAGCCAAGGGGCGGGAACGAGCACTGAAGCTTTCTTT.

The rearrangement uses TRBV2 and TRBJ1-5; possibly TRBD1 for D (5 bases). The CDR3 consists of 13 residues. Germline V gene lookup returns CDR1 SNHLY and CDR2 FYNNEI. V gave up 4 bases and J gave up 10 bases, with 14 bases separating them. The CDR3 spells CASSVAGSTPQHF. The DNA of the CDR3 is TGTGCCAGCAGTGTGGCAGGGTCTACTCCCCAGCATTTT.

The chain has TRBV6-2 or TRBV6-3 and TRBJ1-6, with D unclear. CDR1 and CDR2 from the germline V gene are MNHEY and SVGEGT. This CDR3 spans 13 amino acids. V was trimmed by 5 bases and J by 7 bases, leaving 9 bases between them. CDR3 in amino acids: CASSTGRNSPLHF. Here the CDR3 DNA reads TGTGCCAGCAGTACTGGTCGCAATTCACCCCTCCACTTT.

This clonotype occurred many times. This chain connects TRBV6-1 to TRBJ2-5; 7 bases align to TRBD1. Germline V CDR1 and CDR2: MNHNS, SASEGT. V lost 6 bases to trimming and J lost 3 bases; unmatched junction nucleotides: 16. The CDR3 contains 17 residues. Here the CDR3 reads CASRAILQGLGEETQYF. The CDR3 DNA is TGTGCCAGCAGAGCCATTTTACAGGGGCTTGGGGAAGAGACCCAGTACTTC.

This chain connects TRBV24-1 to TRBJ2-3, with D tentatively TRBD2 (5 bases). The CDR3 is made up of 17 amino acids. Germline CDR1 KGHDR, CDR2 SFDVKD. V lost 1 base, J lost 0 bases, and 13 bases lay in between. The CDR3 loop reads CATSDLGGVWSTDTQYF. Here the CDR3 DNA reads TGTGCCACCAGTGATTTAGGAGGAGTCTGGAGCACAGATACGCAGTATTTT.

This clonotype came up a few times. J is TRBJ2-2 and V is TRBV10-3, with D perhaps TRBD2 (6 bases). Trimming took 4 bases from V and 4 from J, leaving 10 bases between them. This CDR3 spans 14 amino acids. Per germline, CDR1 ENHRY and CDR2 SYGVKD. The CDR3 sequence is CAISAGVGTGELFF. For the CDR3, the DNA is TGTGCCATCAGTGCGGGGGTAGGCACCGGGGAGCTGTTTTTT.

The rearrangement links TRBV5-1 to TRBJ2-3, with 10 bases identical to TRBD2. After removal of 3 bases from V and 2 bases from J, the junction contained 6 bases not matched to a gene. The CDR3 has 16 amino acids. Germline CDR1 is SGHRS and CDR2 is YFSETQ. The CDR3 DNA reads as TGCGCCAGCAGCTCGCCACTAGCGGGGCACACAGATACGCAGTATTTT. This sequence encodes CASSSPLAGHTDTQYF.

The chain has TRBV3-1 and TRBJ2-1; D remains ambiguous. The V end lost 1 base, the J end lost 7 bases, and 5 bases lay between the germline ends. The CDR3 length is 12 residues. Germline CDR1 and CDR2: LGHDT and YNNKEL (reference sequence). The DNA for the CDR3 is TGTGCCAGCAGCCAAGGGTTGAATGAGCAGTTCTTC. This encodes CASSQGLNEQFF.

This clonotype appeared a few times. The chain links TRBV7-2 to TRBJ1-5, with D hard to call. The CDR3 covers 13 residues. Germline assignment: CDR1 SGHTA and CDR2 FQGNSA. The V end was cut by 8 bases, the J end by 0 bases, with 8 bases between. CDR3 bases: TGTGCCAGCTCACCCCATAGCAATCAGCCCCAGCATTTT. It encodes CASSPHSNQPQHF.

This clonotype was recorded at least ten times. This chain links TRBV10-1 with TRBJ2-7; no definite D call. The CDR3 totals 11 residues. V lost 0 bases, J lost 6 bases, and 3 bases lay in between. CDR1 is WNHNN and CDR2 is SYGVQD in the germline V gene (reference sequence). This CDR3 is CASSESGEQYF. CDR3 sequence (DNA): TGCGCCAGCAGTGAGTCGGGCGAGCAGTACTTC.

CDR3: CASSTGPWAFF. CDR3 in DNA: TGTGCCAGCAGTACCGGTCCGTGGGCGTTCTTC. The chain combines TRBV6-2 or TRBV6-3 with TRBJ2-1; D gene uncertain. Germline V CDR1 and CDR2: MNHEY, SVGEGT. There are 11 residues in the CDR3. Between the trimmed V and J ends, which lost 5 bases and 15 bases, there was a span of 14 bases.

V usage is TRBV7-6 and J usage is TRBJ1-3; possibly TRBD1 for D (5 bases). Looked up from germline, CDR1 is SGHVS and CDR2 is FNYEAQ. This CDR3 is built from 15 residues. Trimming pared 3 bases from V and 6 bases from J, leaving 15 bases between. CDR3 region: CASSLGGGSINTIYF. The CDR3 coding sequence is TGTGCCAGCAGCTTGGGTGGGGGATCTATAAACACCATATATTTT. The full variable domain, its missing parts supplied by reference TRBV7-6 and TRBJ1-3, is GAGVSQSPRYKVTKRGQDVALRCDPISGHVSLYWYRQALGQGPEFLTYFNYEAQQDKSGLPNDRFSAERPEGSISTLTIQRTEQRDSAMYRCASSLGGGSINTIYFGEGSWLTVV.

This clonotype turned up a few times. The chain recombines TRBV7-2 with TRBJ1-2; D is ambiguous. This CDR3 has 13 amino acids. Looked up from germline, CDR1 is SGHTA and CDR2 is FQGNSA. V was pared by 5 bases and J by 0 bases, with 7 bases between. The CDR3 region is CASSVVANYGYTF. The CDR3 DNA sequence: TGTGCCAGCAGCGTCGTAGCTAACTATGGCTACACCTTC.